This T cell receptor beta chain derives from a study of OX40 agonist ivuxolimab in advanced cancers. Study-wide context: The mean age was roughly 60 years, ranging from roughly 23 to 90, with 80% to 85% of participants male. Partial responses were seen in three patients, one with hepatocellular carcinoma and two with cutaneous melanoma.

V was clipped by 10 bases and J by 7 bases, with 19 bases between them. The CDR3 loop spans 14 amino acids. CDR1 and CDR2 from the germline V gene are SEHNR and FQNEAQ (reference sequence). Assay used: immunoSEQ multiplex PCR; TCRdb lists only in-frame clones, some missing. Among 80,000 to 100,000 clones, roughly 90% were seen once, and the ten largest hold roughly 0.77%. The sequencing used CD4+ or CD8+ T cells sorted from blood, collected in a trial of the OX40 agonist ivuxolimab. This rearrangement joins TRBV7-9 to TRBJ1-4, with TRBD1 as a possible D gene (6 bases). The clonotype originates from an adult with an advanced solid tumor such as melanoma, head and neck, liver or kidney cancer. The CDR3 DNA reads TGTGCCACCAACACCGGGACATTATCTGAAAAACTGTTTTTT. Its translation: CATNTGTLSEKLFF. The full variable domain, in which reference TRBV7-9 and TRBJ1-4 provide the parts outside the CDR3, is DTGVSQNPRHKITKRGQNVTFRCDPISEHNRLYWYRQTLGQGPEFLTYFQNEAQLEKSRLLSDRFSAERPKGSFSTLEIQRTEQGDSAMYLCATNTGTLSEKLFFGSGTQLSVL.